This TCR beta chain was identified in a study of cytomegalovirus exposure and HLA in healthy donors. The PCR contained 60 Vbeta and 13 Jbeta primers. The method was immunoSEQ multiplex PCR; TCRdb's version includes in-frame clones alone and lacks a portion of them. In the table there are about 190,000 clones, 70% to 80% of which are singletons. General study points: Beyond CMV serostatus, there was no information to go on about immune exposure.

A remark on this clone: The antigen is not known.

The CDR3 has 12 amino acids. Trimming stripped 6 bases from V and 13 bases from J, with 18 bases between. The germline gives CDR1 MNHNS, CDR2 SASEGT. The receptor was isolated from a woman between 50 and 59 years old in good health and CMV-seronegative. The sample was PBMCs. This chain connects TRBV6-1 to TRBJ1-2; D ambiguous. CDR3 region: CASRYQDIFGTF. The CDR3, as DNA: TGTGCCAGCAGGTATCAGGATATTTTCGGCACCTTC.